The 29 T cell receptor beta chains listed next were all sequenced from one sample in a study of blood T cells in healthy people across ages. The use of a sample-barcoded 5' primer and a J-beta primer mix characterized a second PCR of about 7 to 12 cycles. TCRdb processed the 5' RACE reads anew with MiXCR; each CDR3 protein has one entry. In the table there are over 600,000 distinct CDR3 sequences, 40% to 45% of which are singletons. Material: blood. These receptors were taken from a man aged 80 or over in good health.

V gene TRBV4-3 combines with J gene TRBJ1-1; TRBD1 matches at 7 bases. Trimming removed 0 bases from V and 4 bases from J; junction bases left unmatched: 5. The CDR3 spans 15 residues. Germline V lookup: CDR1 LGHNA, CDR2 YSLEER. CDR3 residues: CASSQDPGQFTEAFF. CDR3 DNA: TGCGCCAGCAGCCAAGATCCGGGACAGTTCACTGAAGCTTTCTTT.

Many counts were recorded for this clonotype. The chain joins TRBV28 to TRBJ2-1; 14 nucleotides agree with TRBD2. V lost 6 bases to trimming and J lost 10 bases; unmatched junction nucleotides: 8. The CDR3 totals 15 residues. CDR1 MDHEN and CDR2 SYDVKM come from the germline V gene. The CDR3 here is CASSRGTSGRSEQFF. The DNA for the CDR3 is TGTGCCAGCAGCAGGGGGACTAGCGGGAGAAGCGAGCAGTTCTTC.

The genes are TRBV27 and TRBJ1-2; D ambiguous. The length of the CDR3 is 15 residues. Germline V gives CDR1 MNHEY, CDR2 SMNVEV (reference sequence). V was pared by 6 bases and J by 4 bases, with 18 bases between. The CDR3 loop is CASSPRLGRLYGYTF. In DNA form, the CDR3 reads TGTGCCAGCAGCCCGAGGTTGGGCAGACTCTATGGCTACACCTTC.

This clonotype was seen more than once but under ten times. The chain uses TRBV20-1 and TRBJ2-7; perhaps TRBD2 as D (6 bases). V lost 0 bases and J 1 base, leaving 10 bases between the germline ends. Germline loops: CDR1 DFQATT, CDR2 SNEGSKA (reference sequence). The CDR3 has 14 residues. CDR3 nucleotide sequence: TGCAGTGCTAGAGATCTAGCGCTATCCTACGAGCAGTACTTC. Translated, it gives CSARDLALSYEQYF.

This chain uses TRBV29-1 with TRBJ2-1; no definite D call. The V end lost 7 bases, the J end lost 6 bases, and 16 bases lay between the germline ends. The V gene's germline CDR1 is SQVTM and CDR2 ANQGSEA. The CDR3 consists of 13 residues. The CDR3 DNA sequence: TGCAGCGCTCGCGACAAGGCTGGCAATGAGCAGTTCTTC. Its translation is CSARDKAGNEQFF.

Points on this clonotype: A much larger clonotype is one base distant, so this may be a read error. The chain links TRBV11-2 to TRBJ2-3, with 8 bases aligning to TRBD2. This CDR3 comprises 17 residues. Germline assignment: CDR1 SGHAT and CDR2 FQNNGV. CDR3 region: CASSSPREGRGTGTQYF. CDR3 in DNA: TGTGCCAGCAGCTCCCCCCGGGAGGGCCGGGGCACAGGTACGCAGTATTTT.

This clonotype was seen at least ten times. The chain has TRBV29-1 and TRBJ1-1; D is unresolved. Trimming cost V 4 bases and J 1 base, with 1 base left between them. Germline V lookup: CDR1 SQVTM, CDR2 ANQGSEA. The CDR3 totals 10 residues. CDR3 sequence: CSVGNTEAFF. The CDR3 DNA reads TGCAGCGTTGGGAACACTGAAGCTTTCTTT.

V is TRBV3-1 and J is TRBJ2-5, with TRBD1 matching over 7 bases. The germline V gene has CDR1 LGHDT and CDR2 YNNKEL (reference sequence). This CDR3 is 16 amino acids long. V gave up 1 base and J gave up 2 bases; unmatched junction bases: 7. The CDR3 reads CASSQVRGRGQETQYF. CDR3 DNA sequence: TGTGCCAGCAGCCAAGTAAGGGGGCGCGGTCAAGAGACCCAGTACTTC.

About this clonotype itself: One end of the junction is discordant with germline, which a read error may explain. CDR3 DNA sequence: TGTGCCAGCAGCTTAGCACAGCGTCTGAGCTCCTACAAGGAGCAGTTCTTC. Translated, it gives CASSLAQRLSSYKEQFF. The chain uses TRBV7-2 and TRBJ2-1, with D uncertain. The CDR3 runs 17 residues. In germline, CDR1 is SGHTA, CDR2 FQGNSA.

This clonotype was recorded only once. The gene calls are TRBV27 and TRBJ1-1; 9 positions agree with TRBD1. The CDR3 runs to 14 residues. CDR1 MNHEY and CDR2 SMNVEV come from the germline V gene (reference sequence). The V and J ends lost 11 bases and 3 bases, in that order; junction bases with no gene match: 10. The CDR3 reads CAGKRGDRDTEAFF. Written as DNA, the CDR3 is TGTGCCGGCAAGAGGGGGGACAGGGACACTGAAGCTTTCTTT.

This sequence joins TRBV3-1 and TRBJ1-4; 8 nucleotides agree with TRBD1. The CDR3 is 14 residues long. Germline assignment: CDR1 LGHDT and CDR2 YNNKEL (reference sequence). V shed 9 bases, J shed 5 bases, and the junction held 8 bases outside the gene matches. The CDR3 coding sequence is TGTGCCAGACCGCTGACAGGGGACAATGAAAAACTGTTTTTT. It codes for CARPLTGDNEKLFF.

The chain has TRBV20-1 and TRBJ1-5, with TRBD1 matching 7 bases. Germline trimming cut 6 bases from V and 2 bases from J; bases unmatched to any gene: 10. The CDR3 extends over 15 amino acids. Germline assignment: CDR1 DFQATT and CDR2 SNEGSKA (reference sequence). DNA for the CDR3: TGCAGTGCCCAAGGGACAGCTCTTGGCAATCAGCCCCAGCATTTT. This sequence encodes CSAQGTALGNQPQHF.

This chain links TRBV5-1 with TRBJ2-3; the D is unclear. V dropped 0 bases and J dropped 8 bases, with 10 bases sitting between them. CDR1 and CDR2 from the germline V gene are SGHRS and YFSETQ. The CDR3 covers 13 residues. The CDR3 DNA reads TGCGCCAGCAGCTTGGGACAAGTCGGTACGCAGTATTTT. The encoded protein is CASSLGQVGTQYF.

The rearrangement uses TRBV20-1 and TRBJ2-4; D not certain. CDR3 size: 15 residues. Trimming shortened V by 6 bases and J by 2 bases, and 17 bases separated the two germline ends. In germline, CDR1 is DFQATT, CDR2 SNEGSKA (reference sequence). The CDR3 coding sequence is TGCAGTGCCCCCTCAGGCATCGCGACCAAAAACATTCAGTACTTC. This gives the protein CSAPSGIATKNIQYF.

This clonotype turned up a few times. The V and J genes are TRBV4-2 and TRBJ1-4; tentative D call: TRBD1 (5 bases). This CDR3 is built from 17 residues. Germline-derived CDR1 and CDR2 are LGHNA and YNFKEQ. V shed 0 bases and J shed 4 bases, with 15 bases lying between them. The CDR3 reads CASSQERGGGVNEKLFF. CDR3 sequence (DNA): TGTGCCAGCAGCCAAGAAAGGGGCGGGGGGGTTAATGAAAAACTGTTTTTT.

V usage is TRBV27 and J usage is TRBJ2-3; weak D call: TRBD2 (5 bases). Germline CDR1 reads MNHEY; CDR2 reads SMNVEV (reference sequence). V was pared by 3 bases and J by 0 bases, with 16 bases between. The length of the CDR3 is 17 residues. The CDR3 spells CASSLARAASSTDTQYF. CDR3 coding DNA: TGTGCCAGCAGTTTGGCGCGGGCAGCGTCTAGCACAGATACGCAGTATTTT.

The J gene is TRBJ2-7, the V gene TRBV12-3 or TRBV12-4, with D possibly matching TRBD1 (6 bases). This CDR3 is built from 15 residues. The ends were cut back, 4 bases at V and 1 base at J, with 14 bases in the middle. The CDR3 region has the DNA TGTGCCAGCAGTTCCGCCGGGACACCTTCCTACGAGCAGTACTTC. Its translation: CASSSAGTPSYEQYF.

This clonotype was picked up one time. CDR3 DNA sequence: TGTGCCACCAGAAGGGGTCCCCGGGACCCCTACAAGCAGTACTTC. It codes for CATRRGPRDPYKQYF. The V call is TRBV15, the J call TRBJ2-5; D tentatively fits TRBD1 or TRBD2 (5 bases each). This CDR3 spans 15 amino acids. The germline V and J ends were trimmed by 6 bases and 11 bases, with 25 bases remaining between them. The V gene's germline CDR1 is LNHNV and CDR2 YYDKDF (reference sequence).

The chain joins TRBV6-1 to TRBJ1-5, with 10 bases fitting TRBD1. V gave up 5 bases and J gave up 2 bases; unmatched junction bases: 18. Per the germline V gene, CDR1 is MNHNS and CDR2 is SASEGT. The CDR3 has 20 amino acids. The CDR3 sequence: CASSKKGTGVLSGGNQPQHF. CDR3 nucleotides: TGTGCCAGCAGTAAAAAAGGGACAGGGGTTCTCAGTGGGGGCAATCAGCCCCAGCATTTT.

V and J are TRBV20-1 and TRBJ2-1, with 8 bases that match TRBD1. V was pared by 3 bases and J by 8 bases, with 12 bases of the junction left unmatched. This CDR3 is built from 15 residues. CDR1 and CDR2 from the germline V gene are DFQATT and SNEGSKA (reference sequence). Here the CDR3 reads CSARDQGASRDEQFF. The CDR3 DNA follows: TGCAGTGCTAGGGATCAGGGGGCTAGCAGAGATGAGCAGTTCTTC.

This clonotype was seen only a few times. V is TRBV28 and J is TRBJ2-2; 8 bases line up with TRBD2. From germline, CDR1 is MDHEN and CDR2 SYDVKM. This CDR3 is 16 amino acids long. Trimming took 6 bases from V and 3 from J; bases not matched to a gene: 9. The CDR3 reads CASSPTVAGYTGELFF. CDR3 nucleotide sequence: TGTGCCAGCAGCCCTACCGTAGCGGGGTACACCGGGGAGCTGTTTTTT. The complete variable domain, with remaining parts taken from reference TRBV28 and TRBJ2-2, reads DVKVTQSSRYLVKRTGEKVFLECVQDMDHENMFWYRQDPGLGLRLIYFSYDVKMKEKGDIPEGYSVSREKKERFSLILESASTNQTSMYLCASSPTVAGYTGELFFGEGSRLTVL.

The J gene is TRBJ2-5, the V gene TRBV7-2; tentatively, D is TRBD2 (6 bases). In germline, CDR1 is SGHTA, CDR2 FQGNSA. Trimming cost V 0 bases and J 2 bases, with 13 bases left between them. This CDR3 comprises 16 residues. CDR3 residues: CASSLASTAGQETQYF. CDR3 sequence (DNA): TGTGCCAGCAGCTTAGCGAGTACGGCGGGACAAGAGACCCAGTACTTC.

This clonotype was detected only a few times. The chain links TRBV11-2 to TRBJ2-5; 9 bases fit TRBD2. The germline V gene has CDR1 SGHAT and CDR2 FQNNGV. The CDR3 has 17 residues. Trimming at V came to 5 bases and at J to 1 base, leaving 11 bases not matched to a gene. The CDR3 protein is CASSIRLADQPQETQYF. For the CDR3, the DNA is TGTGCCAGCAGCATCAGACTAGCGGACCAACCCCAAGAGACCCAGTACTTC.

The chain employs TRBV29-1 and TRBJ2-1; D possibly corresponds to TRBD1 (8 bases). The J call may be incorrect, as the DNA end agrees better with TRBJ2-7. Germline V lookup: CDR1 SQVTM, CDR2 ANQGSEA. This CDR3 spans 15 amino acids. DNA of the CDR3: TGCAGCGTTGCTCCACAGGGGGGGTCGGCCAATGAGCAGTACTTC. The encoded protein is CSVAPQGGSANEQYF.

This clonotype has more than one count but fewer than ten. V is TRBV20-1 and J is TRBJ2-1; 13 bases fit TRBD2. CDR1 is DFQATT, CDR2 SNEGSKA, per germline (reference sequence). This CDR3 has 15 residues. Trimming cost V 1 base and J 10 bases; bases outside gene matches: 7. CDR3 amino acids: CSARVATSGRREQFF. CDR3 DNA sequence: TGCAGTGCTAGAGTGGCGACTAGCGGGAGGAGGGAGCAGTTCTTC.

The rearrangement links TRBV5-1 to TRBJ2-1, with D possibly TRBD2 on 6 matching bases. The germline V gene encodes CDR1 SGHRS and CDR2 YFSETQ. This CDR3 spans 17 amino acids. V dropped 8 bases and J dropped 3 bases, with 24 bases sitting between them. The CDR3 nucleotides are TGCGCCAGTTCGCGGGATATGGTCAATGTGGGCTACAATGAGCAGTTCTTC. This sequence encodes CASSRDMVNVGYNEQFF. The whole variable domain, filled in from reference TRBV5-1 and TRBJ2-1, reads KAGVTQTPRYLIKTRGQQVTLSCSPISGHRSVSWYQQTPGQGLQFLFEYFSETQRNKGNFPGRFSGRQFSNSRSEMNVSTLELGDSALYLCASSRDMVNVGYNEQFFGPGTRLTVL.

The V and J genes are TRBV20-1 and TRBJ2-1, with D perhaps matching TRBD1 (6 bases). Germline loops: CDR1 DFQATT, CDR2 SNEGSKA (reference sequence). The CDR3 sequence is 14 residues long. V shed 3 bases and J shed 12 bases, with 21 bases lying between them. CDR3 loop: CSARGITGSRAQFF. The CDR3 coding sequence is TGCAGTGCTAGGGGGATCACAGGGTCGAGAGCGCAGTTCTTC.

This CDR3 is CASSDGLAEETQYF. As DNA, the CDR3 is TGTGCCAGCAGTGACGGGCTAGCTGAGGAGACCCAGTACTTC. This chain uses TRBV6-5 with TRBJ2-5; D perhaps matches TRBD2 (5 bases). The length of the CDR3 is 14 residues. V dropped 5 bases and J dropped 5 bases, with 15 bases sitting between them. Germline lookup yields CDR1 MNHEY and CDR2 SVGAGI.

The chain is built from TRBV6-2 or TRBV6-3 and TRBJ1-5; tentatively, D is TRBD1 (6 bases). Trimming shortened V by 2 bases and J by 4 bases, and 12 bases separated the two germline ends. The length of the CDR3 is 15 residues. The germline CDR1 and CDR2 sequences are MNHEY and SVGEGT. In nucleotides, the CDR3 is TGTGCCAGCAGTTACGGGGGGCTATTGAATCAGCCCCAGCATTTT. Translating gives CASSYGGLLNQPQHF.